This T cell receptor beta chain was recovered during a study of shared clonotypes between healthy human individuals. Here immunoSEQ multiplex PCR was the method, and the copy in TCRdb shows in-frame clones only, minus some. The data contain approximately 2.4 million clones, under 97% of them seen just once; the ten biggest clones take up less than 0.15%. The split of CD4+ cells yielded CD45RA+ naive and CD45RA-negative memory subsets. Material for sequencing was naive CD4+ T cells sorted from blood. Subset denoted: CD45RA+ positively selected. The TCR was taken from a man aged 18 to 30 in good health.

The CDR3: CASVKGTGVIEQFF. In DNA form, the CDR3 reads TGTGCCAGCGTGAAAGGGACAGGGGTAATTGAGCAGTTCTTC. The chain employs TRBV14 and TRBJ2-1; 10 positions match TRBD1. The germline CDR1 and CDR2 sequences are SGHDN and FVKESK. This CDR3 contains 14 residues. V shed 8 bases, J shed 9 bases, and the junction held 10 bases outside the gene matches.